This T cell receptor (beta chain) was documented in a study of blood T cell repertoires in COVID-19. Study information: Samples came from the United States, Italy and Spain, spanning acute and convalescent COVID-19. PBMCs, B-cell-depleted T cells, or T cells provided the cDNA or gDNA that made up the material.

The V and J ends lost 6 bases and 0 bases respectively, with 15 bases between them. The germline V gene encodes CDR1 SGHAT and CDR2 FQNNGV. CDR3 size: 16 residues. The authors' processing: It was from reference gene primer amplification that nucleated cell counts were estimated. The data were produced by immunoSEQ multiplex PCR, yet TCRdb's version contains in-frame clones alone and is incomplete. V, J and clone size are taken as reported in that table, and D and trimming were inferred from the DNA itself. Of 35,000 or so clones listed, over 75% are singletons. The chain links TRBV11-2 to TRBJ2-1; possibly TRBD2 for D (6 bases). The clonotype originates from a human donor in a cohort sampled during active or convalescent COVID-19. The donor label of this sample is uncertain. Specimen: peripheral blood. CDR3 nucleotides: TGTGCCAGCAGGGGGGACTTCCACGACTCCTACAATGAGCAGTTCTTC. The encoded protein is CASRGDFHDSYNEQFF.